The clone carrying this T cell receptor beta chain has more than one count but fewer than ten. Then a second PCR, running roughly 6 to 12 cycles, was carried out with a sample-barcoded 5' primer and a J-beta primer mix. A template-switch adaptor that had 12 random nucleotides put a tag on each cDNA molecule. In TCRdb, the 5' RACE reads were re-called with MiXCR into one record per CDR3 protein. The sample includes around 940,000 distinct CDR3 sequences, roughly 51% of them seen just once. These data are taken from a study of blood T cells in healthy people across ages. The CDR3 is 13 amino acids. Germline trimming cut 7 bases from V and 0 bases from J; bases unmatched to any gene: 4. Looked up from germline, CDR1 is SQVTM and CDR2 is ANQGSEA.

The chain joins TRBV29-1 to TRBJ2-3; 7 bases line up with TRBD1. The clonotype originates from a woman aged 55-69 years in good health. The sequenced material came from blood. CDR3 in amino acids: CSARTGSTDTQYF. CDR3 DNA sequence: TGCAGCGCCCGGACAGGAAGCACAGATACGCAGTATTTT.